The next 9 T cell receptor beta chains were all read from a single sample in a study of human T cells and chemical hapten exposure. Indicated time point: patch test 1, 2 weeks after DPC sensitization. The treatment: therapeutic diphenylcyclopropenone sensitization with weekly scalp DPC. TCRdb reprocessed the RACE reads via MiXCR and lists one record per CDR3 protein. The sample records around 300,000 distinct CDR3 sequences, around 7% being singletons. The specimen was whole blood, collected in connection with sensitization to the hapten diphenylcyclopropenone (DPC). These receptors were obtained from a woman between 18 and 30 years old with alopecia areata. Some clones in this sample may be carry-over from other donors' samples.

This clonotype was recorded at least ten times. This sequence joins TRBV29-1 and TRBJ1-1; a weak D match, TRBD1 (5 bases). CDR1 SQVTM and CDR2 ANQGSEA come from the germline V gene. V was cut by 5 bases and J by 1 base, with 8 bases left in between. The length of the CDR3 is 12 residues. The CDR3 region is CSVLTGNTEAFF. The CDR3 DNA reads TGCAGCGTTCTAACAGGGAACACTGAAGCTTTCTTT.

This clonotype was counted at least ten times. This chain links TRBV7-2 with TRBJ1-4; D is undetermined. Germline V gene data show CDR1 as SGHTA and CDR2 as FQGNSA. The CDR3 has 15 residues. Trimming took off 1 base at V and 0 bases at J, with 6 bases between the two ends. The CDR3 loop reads CASSLGTTTNEKLFF. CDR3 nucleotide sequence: TGTGCCAGCAGCTTAGGGACGACAACTAATGAAAAACTGTTTTTT.

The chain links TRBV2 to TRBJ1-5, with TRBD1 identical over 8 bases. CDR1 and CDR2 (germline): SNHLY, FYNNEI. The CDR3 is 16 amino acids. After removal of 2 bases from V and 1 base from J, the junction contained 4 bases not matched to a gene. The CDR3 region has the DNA TGTGCCAGCAGTGAACAGGGGGCGCGAAGCAATCAGCCCCAGCATTTT. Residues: CASSEQGARSNQPQHF.

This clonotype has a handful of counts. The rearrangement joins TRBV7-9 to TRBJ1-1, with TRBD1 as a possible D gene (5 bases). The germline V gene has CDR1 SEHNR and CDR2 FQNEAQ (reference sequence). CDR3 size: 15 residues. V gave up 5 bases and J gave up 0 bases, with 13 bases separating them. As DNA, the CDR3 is TGTGCCAGCAGCCCCGAGGAGGGGCTGAACACTGAAGCTTTCTTT. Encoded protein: CASSPEEGLNTEAFF. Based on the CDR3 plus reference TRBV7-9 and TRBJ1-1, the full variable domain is DTGVSQNPRHKITKRGQNVTFRCDPISEHNRLYWYRQTLGQGPEFLTYFQNEAQLEKSRLLSDRFSAERPKGSFSTLEIQRTEQGDSAMYLCASSPEEGLNTEAFFGQGTRLTVV.

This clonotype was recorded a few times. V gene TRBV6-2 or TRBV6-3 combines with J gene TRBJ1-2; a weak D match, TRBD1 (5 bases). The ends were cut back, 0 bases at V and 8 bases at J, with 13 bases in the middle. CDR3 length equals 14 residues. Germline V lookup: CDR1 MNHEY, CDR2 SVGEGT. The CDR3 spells CASSYSSRWGGYTF. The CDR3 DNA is TGTGCCAGCAGTTACTCCAGCCGATGGGGGGGCTACACCTTC.

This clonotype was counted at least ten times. The CDR3 protein is CSVEEASETEAFF. The CDR3 coding sequence is TGCAGCGTTGAAGAGGCCAGCGAAACTGAAGCTTTCTTT. The rearrangement joins TRBV29-1 to TRBJ1-1; D remains unclear. Germline V gives CDR1 SQVTM, CDR2 ANQGSEA. This CDR3 has 13 residues. The germline V and J ends were trimmed by 0 bases and 5 bases, with 10 bases remaining between them. The full variable domain, completed using reference TRBV29-1 and TRBJ1-1, is SAVISQKPSRDICQRGTSLTIQCQVDSQVTMMFWYRQQPGQSLTLIATANQGSEATYESGFVIDKFPISRPNLTFSTLTVSNMSPEDSSIYLCSVEEASETEAFFGQGTRLTVV.

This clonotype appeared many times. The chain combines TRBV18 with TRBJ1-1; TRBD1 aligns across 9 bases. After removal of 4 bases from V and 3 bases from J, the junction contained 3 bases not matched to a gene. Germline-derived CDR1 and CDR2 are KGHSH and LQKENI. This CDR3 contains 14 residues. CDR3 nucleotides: TGTGCCAGCTCACGGCGGGACAGGGACACTGAAGCTTTCTTT. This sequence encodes CASSRRDRDTEAFF.

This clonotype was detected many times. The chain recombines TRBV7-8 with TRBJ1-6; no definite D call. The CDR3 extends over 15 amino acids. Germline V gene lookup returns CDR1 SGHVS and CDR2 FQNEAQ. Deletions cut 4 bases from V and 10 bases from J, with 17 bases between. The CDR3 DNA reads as TGTGCCAGCAGCTCAGAAGGGAACCGAGAATCACCCCTCCACTTT. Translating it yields CASSSEGNRESPLHF.

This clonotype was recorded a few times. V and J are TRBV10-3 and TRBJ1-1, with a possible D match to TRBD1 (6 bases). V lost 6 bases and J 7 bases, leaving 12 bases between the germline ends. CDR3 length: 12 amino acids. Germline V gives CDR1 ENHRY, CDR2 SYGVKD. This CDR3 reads CAIRRQQGEAFF. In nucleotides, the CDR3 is TGTGCCATCAGGAGGCAACAGGGTGAAGCTTTCTTT.